The 4 T cell receptor beta chains given below trace back to one sample, sequenced in a study of blood T cell repertoires in COVID-19 (dated by TCRdb to 2020 to 2022). Library prep was done by the immunoSEQ multiplex PCR assay. TCRdb took over this immuneACCESS table, retaining in-frame rearrangements with V and J assigned. Such tables are incomplete; in checked studies, under half of the missing clones stem from an unresolved V gene, and the remainder is unexplained. The sample table shows a few hundred thousand clones, and approximately 83% are seen once. The top ten clonotypes cover about 3.5% of the sample. The sequenced sample consisted of PBMCs or T cells enriched from blood (not recorded which). These receptors all come from a man in his fifties or sixties who had recovered from COVID-19.

The chain has TRBV10-2 and TRBJ1-2; no clear D. The CDR3 has 12 residues. V shed 3 bases and J shed 7 bases, with 9 bases lying between them. The germline CDR1 and CDR2 sequences are WSHSY and SAAADI. The DNA of the CDR3 is TGCGCCAGCAGTGAAGTGGGGAGTGGCTACACCTTC. Encoded protein: CASSEVGSGYTF.

The chain couples TRBV11-2 to TRBJ2-5, with D possibly TRBD1 on 5 matching bases. CDR3 length: 18 residues. With 3 bases removed from V and 1 base from J, the gap between germline ends came to 21 bases. The V gene's germline CDR1 is SGHAT and CDR2 FQNNGV. The CDR3 nucleotides are TGTGCCAGCAGCTTGTCGGCCGCGCCAATAAGGGGCCAAGAGACCCAGTACTTC. Its translation: CASSLSAAPIRGQETQYF. Full variable domain (outside the CDR3, taken from reference TRBV11-2 and TRBJ2-5): EAGVAQSPRYKIIEKRQSVAFWCNPISGHATLYWYQQILGQGPKLLIQFQNNGVVDDSQLPKDRFSAERLKGVDSTLKIQPAKLEDSAVYLCASSLSAAPIRGQETQYFGPGTRLLVL.

The genes are TRBV24-1 and TRBJ2-5; possible D gene TRBD2, 6 bases. CDR3 length: 14 amino acids. CDR1 is KGHDR and CDR2 is SFDVKD in the germline V gene. Trimming removed 5 bases at V and 5 bases at J, with 14 bases between. Here the CDR3 reads CATSVGTRRETQYF. The CDR3 DNA is TGTGCCACCAGTGTTGGGACTCGGAGGGAGACCCAGTACTTC.

V is TRBV11-2 and J is TRBJ2-7, with D possibly TRBD1 on 6 matching bases. The CDR3 length is 13 residues. CDR1 is SGHAT and CDR2 is FQNNGV in the germline V gene. V gave up 5 bases and J gave up 2 bases, with 10 bases separating them. The CDR3 nucleotides read TGTGCCAGCAGCCGCAGGGACACCTACGAGCAGTACTTC. As protein: CASSRRDTYEQYF.